The 13 T cell receptor beta chains in this list originate from one sample, sequenced in a study of human T cells and chemical hapten exposure. The time point: pre-sensitization, week 0. Treatment noted: therapeutic diphenylcyclopropenone sensitization with weekly scalp DPC. One entry per CDR3 protein, called by TCRdb with MiXCR from the RACE reads. The table records approximately 370,000 distinct CDR3 sequences, around 5.5% of them present only once. This sample comprised whole blood, obtained in connection with sensitization to the hapten diphenylcyclopropenone (DPC). These receptors all come from a woman aged 18 to 35 with alopecia areata. Some clones in this sample may be carry-over from other donors' samples.

This clonotype was counted at least ten times. The V and J genes are TRBV5-1 and TRBJ2-5; 12 bases align to TRBD2. Germline-derived CDR1 and CDR2 are SGHRS and YFSETQ. Trimming at V came to 4 bases and at J to 5 bases, leaving 12 bases not matched to a gene. CDR3 length equals 17 residues. The CDR3 coding sequence is TGCGCCAGCAGCACAACTAGCGGGGGGCCTCGAATGGAGACCCAGTACTTC. It encodes CASSTTSGGPRMETQYF. Variable domain in full (rest from reference TRBV5-1 and TRBJ2-5): KAGVTQTPRYLIKTRGQQVTLSCSPISGHRSVSWYQQTPGQGLQFLFEYFSETQRNKGNFPGRFSGRQFSNSRSEMNVSTLELGDSALYLCASSTTSGGPRMETQYFGPGTRLLVL.

This clonotype was observed at least ten times. The genes are TRBV7-4 and TRBJ1-1; D not resolved. CDR1 and CDR2 from the germline V gene are SGHVT and SQSDAQ. This CDR3 comprises 15 residues. Trimming stripped 0 bases from V and 1 base from J, with 9 bases between. The CDR3 DNA reads as TGTGCCAGCAGCTTAGCGATGGTCCAGAACACTGAAGCTTTCTTT. Its protein product is CASSLAMVQNTEAFF.

This clonotype was recorded many times. This chain uses TRBV12-3 or TRBV12-4 with TRBJ1-1; 9 positions agree with TRBD1. Trimming at V came to 6 bases and at J to 6 bases, leaving 5 bases not matched to a gene. This CDR3 region has 13 residues. The CDR3 protein is CASREQGASEAFF. CDR3 nucleotides: TGTGCCAGCAGGGAACAGGGGGCCTCTGAAGCTTTCTTT.

This clonotype was recorded a few times. The genes are TRBV4-3 and TRBJ2-7; D is unclear. The CDR3 runs to 15 residues. Germline CDR1 reads LGHNA; CDR2 reads YSLEER. Trimming removed 1 base from V and 2 bases from J, with 12 bases in between. CDR3 in DNA: TGCGCCAGCAGCCAAGGGGTGAACAGACCCTACGAGCAGTACTTC. Its translation: CASSQGVNRPYEQYF.

This clonotype showed up just a few times. The chain employs TRBV20-1 and TRBJ2-3; 9 bases agree with TRBD2. The germline V gene has CDR1 DFQATT and CDR2 SNEGSKA (reference sequence). Trimming at V came to 2 bases and at J to 5 bases, leaving 14 bases not matched to a gene. The CDR3 runs to 17 residues. DNA of the CDR3: TGCAGTGCTAGATCGCCGCTCAGCGGGGGGCCAGAAGATACGCAGTATTTT. Its protein is CSARSPLSGGPEDTQYF.

Many counts were recorded for this clonotype. The gene calls are TRBV6-2 or TRBV6-3 and TRBJ1-3; D is perhaps TRBD1 (5 bases). The CDR3 has 15 residues. Germline V gene data show CDR1 as MNHEY and CDR2 as SVGEGT. V was trimmed by 6 bases and J by 5 bases, leaving 17 bases between them. The CDR3 nucleotides are TGTGCCAGCAGCCGGGGGGTACGGACCAGAAACACCATATATTTT. Encoded protein: CASSRGVRTRNTIYF.

The chain has TRBV20-1 and TRBJ2-7, with 11 bases fitting TRBD2. J lost 7 bases, V lost 1 base, and 9 bases had no gene match. CDR1 is DFQATT and CDR2 is SNEGSKA in the germline V gene (reference sequence). The CDR3 consists of 15 residues. This chain's CDR3 is CSARGLAGGPGEQYF. CDR3 DNA: TGCAGTGCTAGAGGGTTAGCGGGGGGGCCGGGAGAGCAGTACTTC.

This sequence joins TRBV12-5 and TRBJ1-5; the D gene is possibly TRBD1 (6 bases). CDR1 and CDR2 (germline): LGHNT, FRNRAP. V was clipped by 2 bases and J by 5 bases, with 10 bases between them. The CDR3 consists of 14 residues. The CDR3 sequence: CASGLLGADQPQHF. The CDR3 region has the DNA TGTGCTAGTGGTTTGTTGGGGGCCGATCAGCCCCAGCATTTT. Using reference TRBV12-5 and TRBJ1-5 for the parts outside the CDR3, the full variable domain is DARVTQTPRHKVTEMGQEVTMRCQPILGHNTVFWYRQTMMQGLELLAYFRNRAPLDDSGMPKDRFSAEMPDATLATLKIQPSEPRDSAVYFCASGLLGADQPQHFGDGTRLSIL.

At least ten counts were recorded for this clonotype. The chain recombines TRBV5-1 with TRBJ2-5; 9 bases are shared with TRBD1. V dropped 4 bases and J dropped 3; count of bases not matched to a gene: 4. The CDR3 has 14 residues. Looked up from germline, CDR1 is SGHRS and CDR2 is YFSETQ. The CDR3 DNA is TGCGCCAGCAGCCCCGGGACAGGGAAAGAGACCCAGTACTTC. It translates to CASSPGTGKETQYF.

This clonotype was counted at least ten times. This chain links TRBV28 with TRBJ2-1, with D possibly being TRBD1 (5 bases). The CDR3 contains 15 residues. In germline, CDR1 is MDHEN, CDR2 SYDVKM. Trimming took off 5 bases at V and 8 bases at J, with 19 bases between the two ends. The CDR3 region is CASSPDKLDTDEQFF. The DNA of the CDR3 is TGTGCCAGCAGTCCGGACAAGTTGGATACGGATGAGCAGTTCTTC. Full variable domain (outside the CDR3, taken from reference TRBV28 and TRBJ2-1): DVKVTQSSRYLVKRTGEKVFLECVQDMDHENMFWYRQDPGLGLRLIYFSYDVKMKEKGDIPEGYSVSREKKERFSLILESASTNQTSMYLCASSPDKLDTDEQFFGPGTRLTVL.

This clonotype appeared many times. J is TRBJ2-3 and V is TRBV11-2, with 11 bases identical to TRBD2. The CDR3 is made up of 15 amino acids. Germline CDR1 and CDR2: SGHAT and FQNNGV. V lost 6 bases, J lost 4 bases, and 6 bases stayed unmatched. CDR3 loop: CASRKSTSGADTQYF. The DNA for the CDR3 is TGTGCCAGCAGGAAATCGACTAGCGGGGCAGATACGCAGTATTTT.

The V call is TRBV28, the J call TRBJ2-1; TRBD2 aligns across 8 bases. Looked up from germline, CDR1 is MDHEN and CDR2 is SYDVKM. With V trimmed by 4 bases and J by 6 bases, 8 bases remained unmatched. The CDR3 has 15 amino acids. The CDR3 DNA reads as TGTGCCAGCAGTTCCACTAGCGGAGGTCTCAATGAGCAGTTCTTC. Translating it yields CASSSTSGGLNEQFF.

This clonotype was seen at least ten times. The chain couples TRBV20-1 to TRBJ2-7; possibly TRBD2 for D (6 bases). Germline V gene sequence: CDR1 DFQATT, CDR2 SNEGSKA (reference sequence). V dropped 3 bases and J dropped 3 bases, with 24 bases sitting between them. This CDR3 has 17 amino acids. The CDR3 nucleotides read TGCAGTGCTAGTTATATCGGCGCGGGACTTAGAAACTACGAGCAGTACTTC. It translates to CSASYIGAGLRNYEQYF.